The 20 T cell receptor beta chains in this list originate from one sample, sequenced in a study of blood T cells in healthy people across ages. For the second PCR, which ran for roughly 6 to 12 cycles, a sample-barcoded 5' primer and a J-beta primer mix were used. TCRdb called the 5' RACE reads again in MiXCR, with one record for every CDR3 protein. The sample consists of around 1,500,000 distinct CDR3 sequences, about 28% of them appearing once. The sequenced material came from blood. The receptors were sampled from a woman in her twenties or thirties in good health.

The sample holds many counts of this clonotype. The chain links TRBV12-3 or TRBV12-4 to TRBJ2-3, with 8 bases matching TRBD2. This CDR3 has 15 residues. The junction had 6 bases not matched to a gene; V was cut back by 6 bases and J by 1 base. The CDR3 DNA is TGTGCCAGCAGCACTAACGGGGGGGGCACAGATACGCAGTATTTT. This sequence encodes CASSTNGGGTDTQYF.

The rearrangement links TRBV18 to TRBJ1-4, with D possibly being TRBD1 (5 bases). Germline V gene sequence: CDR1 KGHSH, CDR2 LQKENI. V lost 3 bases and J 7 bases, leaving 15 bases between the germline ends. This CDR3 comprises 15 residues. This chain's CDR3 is CASSPQGGYSEKLFF. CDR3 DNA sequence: TGTGCCAGCTCACCGCAGGGAGGATATAGTGAAAAACTGTTTTTT.

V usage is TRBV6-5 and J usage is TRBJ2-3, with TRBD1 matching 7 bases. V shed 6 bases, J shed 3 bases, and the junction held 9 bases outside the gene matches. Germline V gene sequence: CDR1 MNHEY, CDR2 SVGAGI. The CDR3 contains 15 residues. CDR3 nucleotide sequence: TGTGCCAGCAGCTATTCCGGGACAGTAACAGATACGCAGTATTTT. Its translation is CASSYSGTVTDTQYF.

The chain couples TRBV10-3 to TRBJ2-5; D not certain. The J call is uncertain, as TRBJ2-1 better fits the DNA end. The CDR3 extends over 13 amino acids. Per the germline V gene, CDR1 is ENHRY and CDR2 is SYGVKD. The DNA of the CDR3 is TGTGCCATCAGTCAAGACGGTAAAGAGACCCAGTTCTTC. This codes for CAISQDGKETQFF.

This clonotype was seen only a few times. The CDR3 DNA reads TGTGCCAGCAGCTTAAGCCCGGGGCCTCCGAGGCATGAGCAGTTCTTC. Translation: CASSLSPGPPRHEQFF. J is TRBJ2-1 and V is TRBV7-6; the D call may be TRBD1 or TRBD2 (5 bases each). Trimming took off 2 bases at V and 8 bases at J, with 19 bases between the two ends. CDR3 size: 16 residues. Looked up from germline, CDR1 is SGHVS and CDR2 is FNYEAQ.

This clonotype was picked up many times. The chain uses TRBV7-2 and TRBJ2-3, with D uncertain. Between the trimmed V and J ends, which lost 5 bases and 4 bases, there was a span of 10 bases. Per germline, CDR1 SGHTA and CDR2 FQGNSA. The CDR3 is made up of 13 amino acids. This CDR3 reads CASSAQLADTQYF. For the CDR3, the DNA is TGTGCCAGCAGCGCCCAACTCGCAGATACGCAGTATTTT. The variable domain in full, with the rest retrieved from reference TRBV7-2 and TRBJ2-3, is GAGVSQSPSNKVTEKGKDVELRCDPISGHTALYWYRQSLGQGLEFLIYFQGNSAPDKSGLPSDRFSAERTGGSVSTLTIQRTQQEDSAVYLCASSAQLADTQYFGPGTRLTVL.

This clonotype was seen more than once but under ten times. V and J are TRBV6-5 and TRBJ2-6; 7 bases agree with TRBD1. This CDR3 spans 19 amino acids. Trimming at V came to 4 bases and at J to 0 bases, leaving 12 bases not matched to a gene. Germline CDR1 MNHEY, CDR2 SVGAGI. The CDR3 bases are TGTGCCAGCAGTTTGGGACAGCTTTCTTTCCACTCTGGGGCCAACGTCCTGACTTTC. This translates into CASSLGQLSFHSGANVLTF.

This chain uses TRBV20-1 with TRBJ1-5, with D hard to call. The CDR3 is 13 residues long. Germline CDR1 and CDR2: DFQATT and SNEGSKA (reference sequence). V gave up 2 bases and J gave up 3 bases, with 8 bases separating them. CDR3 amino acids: CSARKVVNQPQHF. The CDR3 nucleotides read TGCAGTGCTAGAAAGGTCGTCAATCAGCCCCAGCATTTT.

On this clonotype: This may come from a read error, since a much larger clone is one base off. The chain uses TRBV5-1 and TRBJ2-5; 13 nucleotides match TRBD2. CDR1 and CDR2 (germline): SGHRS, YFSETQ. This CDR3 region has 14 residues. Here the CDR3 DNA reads TGCGCCAGCAGCATCGGGACTAGCGGGGAGACCAAGTACTTC. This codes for CASSIGTSGETKYF.

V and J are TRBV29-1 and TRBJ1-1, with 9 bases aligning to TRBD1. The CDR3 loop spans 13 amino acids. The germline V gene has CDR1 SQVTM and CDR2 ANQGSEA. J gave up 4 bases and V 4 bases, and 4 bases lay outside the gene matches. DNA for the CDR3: TGCAGCGTTGGGGGGGGACAGGGCACTGAAGCTTTCTTT. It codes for CSVGGGQGTEAFF.

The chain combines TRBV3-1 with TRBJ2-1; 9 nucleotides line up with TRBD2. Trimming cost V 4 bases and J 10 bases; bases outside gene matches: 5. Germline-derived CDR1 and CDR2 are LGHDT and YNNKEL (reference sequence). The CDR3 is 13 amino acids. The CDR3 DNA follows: TGTGCCAGCAGCCGCCGGACTAGCGAGGAGCAGTTCTTC. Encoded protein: CASSRRTSEEQFF.

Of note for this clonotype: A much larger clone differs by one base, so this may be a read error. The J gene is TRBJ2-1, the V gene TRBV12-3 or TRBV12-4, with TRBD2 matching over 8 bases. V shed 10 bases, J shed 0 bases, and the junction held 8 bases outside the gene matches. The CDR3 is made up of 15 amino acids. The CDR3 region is CANSVSGASYNEQFF. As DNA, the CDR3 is TGTGCCAACAGCGTTAGCGGGGCCTCCTACAATGAGCAGTTCTTC.

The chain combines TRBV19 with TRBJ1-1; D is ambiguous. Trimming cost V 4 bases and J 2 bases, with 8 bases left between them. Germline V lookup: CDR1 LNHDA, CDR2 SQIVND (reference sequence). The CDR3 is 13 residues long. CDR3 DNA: TGTGCCAGTAGTACTGAGGGTAACACTGAAGCTTTCTTT. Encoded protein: CASSTEGNTEAFF.

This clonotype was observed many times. CDR3 amino acids: CASSKQQGNEQFF. CDR3 DNA sequence: TGTGCCAGCAGCAAACAACAGGGAAATGAGCAGTTCTTC. The V and J genes are TRBV7-2 and TRBJ2-1; perhaps TRBD1 as D (6 bases). The CDR3 extends over 13 amino acids. The germline V gene encodes CDR1 SGHTA and CDR2 FQGNSA. Trimming cost V 5 bases and J 7 bases, with 12 bases left between them.

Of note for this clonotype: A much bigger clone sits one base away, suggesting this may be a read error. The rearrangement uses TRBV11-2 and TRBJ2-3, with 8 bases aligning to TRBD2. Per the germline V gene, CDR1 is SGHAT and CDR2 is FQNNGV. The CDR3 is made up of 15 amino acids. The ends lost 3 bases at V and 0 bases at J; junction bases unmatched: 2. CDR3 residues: CASSFSGISTDTQYF. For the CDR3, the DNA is TGTGCCAGCAGCTTTAGCGGGATTAGCACAGATACGCAGTATTTT.

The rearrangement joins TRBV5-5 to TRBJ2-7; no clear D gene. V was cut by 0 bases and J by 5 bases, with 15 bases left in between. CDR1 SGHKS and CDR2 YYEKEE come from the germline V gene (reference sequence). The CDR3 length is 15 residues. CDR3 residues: CASSLEPGTFDEQYF. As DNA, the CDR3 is TGTGCCAGCAGCTTGGAGCCAGGAACCTTTGACGAGCAGTACTTC.

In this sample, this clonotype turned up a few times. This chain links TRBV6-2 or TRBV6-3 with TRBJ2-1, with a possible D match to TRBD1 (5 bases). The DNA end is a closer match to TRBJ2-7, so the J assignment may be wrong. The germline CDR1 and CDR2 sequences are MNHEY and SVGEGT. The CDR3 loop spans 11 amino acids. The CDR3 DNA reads TGTGCCAGCACCTGGGGCATCGAGCAGTACTTC. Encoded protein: CASTWGIEQYF.

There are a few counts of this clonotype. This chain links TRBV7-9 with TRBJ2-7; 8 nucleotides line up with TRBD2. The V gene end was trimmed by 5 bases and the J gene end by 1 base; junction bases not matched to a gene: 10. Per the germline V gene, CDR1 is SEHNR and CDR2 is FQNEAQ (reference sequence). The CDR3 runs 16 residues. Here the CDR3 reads CASSLISGAVSYEQYF. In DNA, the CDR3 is TGTGCCAGCAGCCTAATTAGCGGGGCCGTGTCCTACGAGCAGTACTTC.

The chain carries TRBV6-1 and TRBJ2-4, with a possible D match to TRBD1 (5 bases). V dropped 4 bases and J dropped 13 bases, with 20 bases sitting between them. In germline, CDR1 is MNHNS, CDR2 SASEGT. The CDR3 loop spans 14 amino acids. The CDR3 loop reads CASSGGQHYNEQYF. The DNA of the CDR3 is TGTGCCAGCAGTGGTGGACAACATTACAATGAGCAGTACTTC.

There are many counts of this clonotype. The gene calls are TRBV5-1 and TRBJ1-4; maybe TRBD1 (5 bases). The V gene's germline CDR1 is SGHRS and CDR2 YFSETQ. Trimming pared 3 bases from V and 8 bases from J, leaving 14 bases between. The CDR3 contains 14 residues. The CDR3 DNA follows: TGCGCCAGCAGCTCAGGAGCAGGGAACGAAAAACTGTTTTTT. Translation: CASSSGAGNEKLFF. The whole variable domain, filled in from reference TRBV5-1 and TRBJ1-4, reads KAGVTQTPRYLIKTRGQQVTLSCSPISGHRSVSWYQQTPGQGLQFLFEYFSETQRNKGNFPGRFSGRQFSNSRSEMNVSTLELGDSALYLCASSSGAGNEKLFFGSGTQLSVL.